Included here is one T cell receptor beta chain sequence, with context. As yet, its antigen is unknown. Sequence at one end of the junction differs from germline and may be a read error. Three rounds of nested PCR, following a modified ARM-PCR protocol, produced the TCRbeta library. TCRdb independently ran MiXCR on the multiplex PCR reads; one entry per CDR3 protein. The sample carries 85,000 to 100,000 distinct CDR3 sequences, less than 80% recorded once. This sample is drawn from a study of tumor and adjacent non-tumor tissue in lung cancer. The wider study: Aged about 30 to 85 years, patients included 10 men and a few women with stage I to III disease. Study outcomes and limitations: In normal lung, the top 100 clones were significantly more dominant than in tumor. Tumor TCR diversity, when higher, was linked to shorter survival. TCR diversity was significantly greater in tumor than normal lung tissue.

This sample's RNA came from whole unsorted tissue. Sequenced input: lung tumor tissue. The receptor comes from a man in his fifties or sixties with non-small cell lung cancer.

The DNA for the CDR3 is TGTGCCAGCAGCTTAGATCGCGGGCGCTACTATGGTTACACCTTC. This sequence encodes CASSLDRGRYYGYTF. The chain links TRBV7-9 to TRBJ1-2; D is undetermined. The CDR3 spans 15 residues. Germline CDR1 reads SEHNR; CDR2 reads FQNEAQ (reference sequence).